This T cell receptor beta chain stems from a study of tumor-infiltrating lymphocytes in primary liver carcinoma. Study context: Subjects presented with primary liver carcinoma managed by surgical resection. Each sample had roughly 3.5 to 7.5 million productive TCRbeta reads regardless of tissue type. Study-wide results and caveats: Tumor tissue displayed a significantly greater top-250-clone fraction than blood (p = 0.039).

A primer in the constant region served to generate TCR beta cDNA from approximately 450 ng of total RNA. ARM-PCR was slightly modified, and three nested multiplex PCR rounds with it gave rise to the TCR beta libraries. TCRdb analysed the multiplex PCR reads with MiXCR anew, one entry per CDR3 protein. The repertoire holds about 320,000 distinct CDR3 sequences, with about 62% as singletons. Unsorted whole blood supplied the RNA, and germline DNA was extracted too. This clonotype was detected ten times or more. Its specificity is not known. This receptor was identified in a man between 35 and 55 years old with primary liver carcinoma and hepatitis B virus infection. Sequenced material: peripheral blood.

This CDR3 reads CASSLLESDTQYF. The CDR3 DNA is TGTGCCAGCAGCCTACTAGAATCAGATACGCAGTATTTT. The chain employs TRBV6-2 or TRBV6-3 and TRBJ2-3; the D gene is possibly TRBD2 (5 bases). This CDR3 comprises 13 residues. Deletions cut 6 bases from V and 4 bases from J, with 11 bases between. CDR1 and CDR2 from the germline V gene are MNHEY and SVGEGT.